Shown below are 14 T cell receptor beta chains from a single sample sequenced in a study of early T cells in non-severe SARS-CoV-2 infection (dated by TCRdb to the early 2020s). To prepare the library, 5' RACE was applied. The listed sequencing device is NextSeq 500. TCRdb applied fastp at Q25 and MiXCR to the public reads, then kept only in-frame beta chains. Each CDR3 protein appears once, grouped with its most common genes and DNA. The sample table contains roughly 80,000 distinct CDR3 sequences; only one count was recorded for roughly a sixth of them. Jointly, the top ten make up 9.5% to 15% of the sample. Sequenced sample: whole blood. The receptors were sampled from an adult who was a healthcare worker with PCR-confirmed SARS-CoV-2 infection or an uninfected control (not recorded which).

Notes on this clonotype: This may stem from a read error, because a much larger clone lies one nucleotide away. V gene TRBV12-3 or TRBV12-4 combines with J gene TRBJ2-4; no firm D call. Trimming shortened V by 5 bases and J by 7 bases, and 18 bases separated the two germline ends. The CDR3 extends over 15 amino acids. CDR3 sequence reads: CASSLPTDKANIQYF. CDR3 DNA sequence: TGTGCCAGCAGTCTCCCGACCGACAAGGCTAACATTCAGTACTTC.

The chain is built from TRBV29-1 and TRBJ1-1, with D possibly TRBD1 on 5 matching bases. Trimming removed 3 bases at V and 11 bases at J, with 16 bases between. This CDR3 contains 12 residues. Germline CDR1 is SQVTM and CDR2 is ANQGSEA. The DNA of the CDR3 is TGCAGCGTTGATCGGGGAACAGCAGGGGCTTTCTTT. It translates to CSVDRGTAGAFF.

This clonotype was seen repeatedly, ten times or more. CDR3 DNA sequence: TGTGCCAGCCTATCGGGGGGGGTAAATTCACCCCTCCACTTT. This gives the protein CASLSGGVNSPLHF. The chain couples TRBV28 to TRBJ1-6, with TRBD1 as a possible D gene (5 bases). With 8 bases removed from V and 7 bases from J, the gap between germline ends came to 15 bases. Germline values: CDR1 MDHEN, CDR2 SYDVKM. The CDR3 is made up of 14 amino acids.

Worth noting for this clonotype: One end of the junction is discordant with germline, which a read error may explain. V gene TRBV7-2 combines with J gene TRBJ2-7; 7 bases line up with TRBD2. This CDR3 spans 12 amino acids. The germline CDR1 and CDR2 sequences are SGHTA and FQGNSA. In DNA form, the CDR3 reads TGTGCCAGCAGCTTTTTCCAGCGGGAACCCCTATTC. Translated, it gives CASSFFQREPLF.

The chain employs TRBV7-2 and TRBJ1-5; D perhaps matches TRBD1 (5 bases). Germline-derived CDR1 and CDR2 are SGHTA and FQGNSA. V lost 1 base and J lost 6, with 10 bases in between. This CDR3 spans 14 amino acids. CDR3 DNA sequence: TGTGCCAGCAGCTTAGACGGGGGAAGTCAGCCCCAGCATTTT. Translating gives CASSLDGGSQPQHF.

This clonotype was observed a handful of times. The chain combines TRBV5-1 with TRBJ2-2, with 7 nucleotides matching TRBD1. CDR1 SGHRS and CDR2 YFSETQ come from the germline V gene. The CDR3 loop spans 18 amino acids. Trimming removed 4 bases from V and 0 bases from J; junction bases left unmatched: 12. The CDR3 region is CASSPTGQITSNTGELFF. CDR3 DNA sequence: TGCGCCAGCAGCCCCACGGGACAGATAACGTCGAACACCGGGGAGCTGTTTTTT. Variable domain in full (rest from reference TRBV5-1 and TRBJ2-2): KAGVTQTPRYLIKTRGQQVTLSCSPISGHRSVSWYQQTPGQGLQFLFEYFSETQRNKGNFPGRFSGRQFSNSRSEMNVSTLELGDSALYLCASSPTGQITSNTGELFFGEGSRLTVL.

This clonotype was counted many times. CDR3 region: CASSLVGAGEKLFF. In DNA, the CDR3 is TGTGCCAGCAGTTTAGTGGGCGCGGGGGAAAAACTGTTTTTT. The chain carries TRBV12-3 or TRBV12-4 and TRBJ1-4; D is uncertain. Trimming left V 1 base short and J 8 bases short, with 11 bases between. CDR3 length equals 14 residues.

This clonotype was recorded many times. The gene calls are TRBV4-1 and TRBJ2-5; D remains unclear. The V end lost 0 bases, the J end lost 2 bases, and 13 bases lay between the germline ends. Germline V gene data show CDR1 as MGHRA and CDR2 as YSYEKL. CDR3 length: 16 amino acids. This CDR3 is CASSQDFTVSQETQYF. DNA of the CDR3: TGCGCCAGCAGCCAAGATTTCACGGTCTCACAAGAGACCCAGTACTTC.

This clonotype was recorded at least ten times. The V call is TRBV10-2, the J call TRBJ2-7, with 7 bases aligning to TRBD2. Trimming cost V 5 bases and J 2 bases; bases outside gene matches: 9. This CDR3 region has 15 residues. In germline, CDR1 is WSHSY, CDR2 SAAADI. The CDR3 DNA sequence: TGCGCCAGCAGTCTTCAGCGACTAGCACCCTACGAGCAGTACTTC. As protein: CASSLQRLAPYEQYF.

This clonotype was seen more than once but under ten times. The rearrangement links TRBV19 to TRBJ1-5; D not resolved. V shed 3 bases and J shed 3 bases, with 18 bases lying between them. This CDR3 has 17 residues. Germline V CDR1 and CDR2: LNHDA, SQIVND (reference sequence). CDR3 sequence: CASSMLGIATANQPQHF. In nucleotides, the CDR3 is TGTGCCAGTAGTATGTTGGGCATTGCAACTGCCAATCAGCCCCAGCATTTT.

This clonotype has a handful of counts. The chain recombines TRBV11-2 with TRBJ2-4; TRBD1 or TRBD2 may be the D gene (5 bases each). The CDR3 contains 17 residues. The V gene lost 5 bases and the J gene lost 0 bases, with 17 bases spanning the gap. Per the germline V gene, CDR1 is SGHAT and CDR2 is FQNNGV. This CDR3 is CASSPGPGRGAKNIQYF. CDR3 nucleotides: TGTGCCAGCAGCCCGGGACCGGGTAGGGGAGCCAAAAACATTCAGTACTTC.

This CDR3 reads CAISAPTNNYGYTF. For the CDR3, the DNA is TGTGCCATCAGTGCCCCGACAAACAACTATGGCTACACCTTC. The chain links TRBV10-3 to TRBJ1-2; D remains ambiguous. The CDR3 is 14 amino acids. In germline, CDR1 is ENHRY, CDR2 SYGVKD. Trimming stripped 4 bases from V and 2 bases from J, with 11 bases between.

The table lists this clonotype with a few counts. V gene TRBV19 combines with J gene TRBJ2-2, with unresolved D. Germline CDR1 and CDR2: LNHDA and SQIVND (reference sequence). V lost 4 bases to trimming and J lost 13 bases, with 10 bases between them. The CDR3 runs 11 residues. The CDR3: CASSTAFVLFF. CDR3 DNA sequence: TGTGCCAGTAGTACCGCGTTCGTGCTGTTTTTT.

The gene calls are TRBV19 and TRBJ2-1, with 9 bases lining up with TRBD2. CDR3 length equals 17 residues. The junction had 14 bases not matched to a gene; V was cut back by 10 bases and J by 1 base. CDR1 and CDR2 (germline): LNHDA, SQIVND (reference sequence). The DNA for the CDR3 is TGTGCCACCTCCACTGGGCGGGGGGGCCAGTCCTACAATGAGCAGTTCTTC. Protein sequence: CATSTGRGGQSYNEQFF.